This entry concerns a single T cell receptor beta chain. Its specificity is unknown. The data belong to a study of cytomegalovirus exposure and HLA in healthy donors. The PCR was carried out with 60 Vbeta primers and 13 Jbeta primers. Clones were sequenced by immunoSEQ multiplex PCR, and TCRdb holds only the in-frame ones, with some missing. The sample contains about 190,000 clones, 84% of which appear only once. Study-wide points: In a later analysis, DRB1 alleles had the most associated TCRs; HLA-C alleles the fewest. Altogether, 164 TCR beta chains were recorded as cytomegalovirus-associated. TCR beta V- and J-gene trimming, according to a later analysis, was linked to a missense DCLRE1C variant. When the data were analyzed later, several of the most significant clusters appeared to be linked to common viral pathogens.

The V gene lost 4 bases and the J gene lost 2 bases, with 5 bases spanning the gap. The V gene's germline CDR1 is SGHTA and CDR2 FQGNSA. The CDR3 runs 12 residues. This sequence originates from a woman between 50 and 59 years old in good health and CMV-seropositive. V gene TRBV7-2 combines with J gene TRBJ2-5; D not certain. The sequencing input was PBMCs. CDR3 bases: TGTGCCAGCAGCTCCGTTCAAGAGACCCAGTACTTC. This codes for CASSSVQETQYF.